The clone carrying this TCR beta chain was detected only a few times. Its antigen remains unidentified. From the reads, TCRdb called clonotypes with MiXCR, one entry per CDR3 protein. Here the sample spans roughly 180,000 distinct CDR3 sequences, 15% to 20% being singletons. This record comes from a study of T cell repertoires in cytomegalovirus infection. Overall study: Both a matching HLA type and CMV infection were indicated by public TCR beta signatures.

With 4 bases removed from V and 1 base from J, the gap between germline ends came to 19 bases. CDR1 and CDR2 (germline): SGHTA, FQGTGA. This CDR3 has 18 residues. Study results and limitations: There were HLA-C-restricted CMV-specific TCR beta clonotypes dominating the ex vivo response. People with CMV and the relevant HLA were identified by cumulative public TCR beta family frequency.

This chain joins TRBV7-3 and TRBJ2-2; TRBD2 is a possible D gene (5 bases). The source is a human donor in good health (CMV status not recorded). Some clones in this sample may be carry-over from other donors' samples. Sequencing input: CD8+ T cells from PBMCs. CDR3 DNA: TGTGCCAGCAGCTCAACCGCAGCGGAACTTGAGAACACCGGGGAGCTGTTTTTT. Residues: CASSSTAAELENTGELFF.